This T cell receptor (beta chain) was identified during a study of T cell changes during pregnancy in multiple sclerosis. Germline V gives CDR1 MNHEY, CDR2 SMNVEV (reference sequence). V shed 8 bases, J shed 5 bases, and the junction held 10 bases outside the gene matches. CDR3 length equals 14 residues. Only in-frame clones appear in the TCRdb table, and some are missing; sequencing was by immunoSEQ multiplex PCR. The data hold about 50,000 clones, with approximately 93% observed a single time. This clone was found once. This TCR came from a female donor with multiple sclerosis, enrolled in a pregnancy study. The J gene is TRBJ2-5, the V gene TRBV27, with TRBD1 matching over 8 bases. Sequenced material: CD4+ T cells from peripheral blood mononuclear cells, taken in the third trimester of pregnancy. As DNA, the CDR3 is TGTGCCAGCCGCGCGACAGGGGTAGGGGAGACCCAGTACTTC. Its translation: CASRATGVGETQYF.